This TCR beta chain was profiled in a study of PD-L1 blockade in urothelial cancer. PCRs each included synthetic TCR analog templates spiked in. The protocol was immunoSEQ multiplex PCR, while the TCRdb copy is restricted to in-frame clones and leaves out a portion. The table includes 45,000 to 50,000 clones, approximately 90% detected once. The CDR3 length is 15 residues. The germline V gene encodes CDR1 SGHTA and CDR2 FQGNSA. The germline V and J ends were trimmed by 4 bases and 5 bases, with 16 bases remaining between them. The V call is TRBV7-2, the J call TRBJ2-3; D might be TRBD1 (6 bases). The sequencing here drew on PBMCs, taken around atezolizumab (anti-PD-L1) treatment. The clonotype comes from an elderly man with urothelial cancer. In nucleotides, the CDR3 is TGTGCCAGCAGCTCCACCGGGACAACAGGAGATACGCAGTATTTT. Amino acids: CASSSTGTTGDTQYF.